What follows are 20 T cell receptor beta chains derived from one specimen sequenced in a study of CD8 T cells in ankylosing spondylitis. Using its own MiXCR run on the 5' RACE reads, TCRdb lists one record per CDR3 protein. The top ten clones hold under 6% of a sample with about 64,000 distinct CDR3 sequences, 6.2% of them seen once. The sequenced sample was synovial fluid, either unsorted or a sorted T cell fraction (not recorded which). These receptors were taken from a male donor with ankylosing spondylitis.

In this sample, this clonotype turned up many times. The J gene is TRBJ2-1, the V gene TRBV7-2, with 11 positions matching TRBD1. J gave up 2 bases and V 3 bases, and 0 bases lay outside the gene matches. The CDR3 loop spans 15 amino acids. Germline CDR1 reads SGHTA; CDR2 reads FQGNSA. In DNA form, the CDR3 reads TGTGCCAGCAGCTTGGACAGGGGGCCCTACAATGAGCAGTTCTTC. Translating gives CASSLDRGPYNEQFF.

The V call is TRBV20-1, the J call TRBJ1-1; D not resolved. V was clipped by 1 base and J by 4 bases, with 10 bases between them. CDR1 and CDR2 (germline): DFQATT, SNEGSKA (reference sequence). This CDR3 is 13 amino acids long. The CDR3 DNA reads as TGCAGTGCTAGAGTGAAGGAGAGCACTGAAGCTTTCTTT. Translating gives CSARVKESTEAFF.

V is TRBV6-1 and J is TRBJ2-3, with TRBD1 matching over 11 bases. Per germline, CDR1 MNHNS and CDR2 SASEGT. This CDR3 comprises 16 residues. V shed 7 bases, J shed 1 base, and the junction held 7 bases outside the gene matches. CDR3 nucleotides: TGTGCCAGCACCGTCGGGACAGGGGGAGGCACAGATACGCAGTATTTT. Its translation: CASTVGTGGGTDTQYF.

The rearrangement uses TRBV20-1 and TRBJ2-3; 10 bases match TRBD2. Germline V gene lookup returns CDR1 DFQATT and CDR2 SNEGSKA (reference sequence). The V segment lost 5 bases and the J segment 6 bases; nucleotides outside the gene matches: 14. CDR3 length: 16 amino acids. CDR3 in amino acids: CSAPPRLSGGVDTQYF. As DNA, the CDR3 is TGCAGTGCTCCCCCTCGTTTGAGCGGGGGGGTGGATACGCAGTATTTT.

This clonotype was counted ten times or more. This rearrangement joins TRBV28 to TRBJ1-1; no reliable D call. This CDR3 spans 12 amino acids. V lost 5 bases and J 5 bases, leaving 9 bases between the germline ends. Germline assignment: CDR1 MDHEN and CDR2 SYDVKM. This CDR3 reads CASSPHRTEAFF. CDR3 bases: TGTGCCAGCAGTCCTCACAGAACTGAAGCTTTCTTT. The full variable domain, completed using reference TRBV28 and TRBJ1-1, is DVKVTQSSRYLVKRTGEKVFLECVQDMDHENMFWYRQDPGLGLRLIYFSYDVKMKEKGDIPEGYSVSREKKERFSLILESASTNQTSMYLCASSPHRTEAFFGQGTRLTVV.

This clonotype was picked up many times. The V gene is TRBV29-1, the J gene TRBJ2-5; 8 bases fit TRBD1. The CDR3 has 15 residues. The J segment lost 5 bases and the V segment lost 6 bases, leaving 14 bases of the junction unmatched. Looked up from germline, CDR1 is SQVTM and CDR2 is ANQGSEA. The CDR3 region is CSVATTDRAVETQYF. The CDR3 DNA sequence: TGCAGCGTCGCCACAACGGACAGGGCGGTGGAGACCCAGTACTTC.

V gene TRBV25-1 combines with J gene TRBJ2-3, with 8 bases that match TRBD1. V was clipped by 8 bases and J by 2 bases; unmatched bases: 6. Germline V gene sequence: CDR1 MGHDK, CDR2 SYGVNS. CDR3 length: 14 residues. CDR3 coding DNA: TGTGCCAGCGTCCCGGGACAGGTCACAGATACGCAGTATTTT. It codes for CASVPGQVTDTQYF.

The table lists this clonotype with many counts. The V call is TRBV2, the J call TRBJ2-3, with D possibly matching TRBD1 (5 bases). CDR3 length: 18 residues. Germline V gives CDR1 SNHLY, CDR2 FYNNEI. V was trimmed by 6 bases and J by 0 bases, leaving 22 bases between them. The CDR3 coding sequence is TGTGCCAGCAGACCTCGCTCGGGCAGACAGTCAAGCACAGATACGCAGTATTTT. It is translated as CASRPRSGRQSSTDTQYF. Supplemented by reference TRBV2 and TRBJ2-3, the full variable domain reads EPEVTQTPSHQVTQMGQEVILRCVPISNHLYFYWYRQILGQKVEFLVSFYNNEISEKSEIFDDQFSVERPDGSNFTLKIRSTKLEDSAMYFCASRPRSGRQSSTDTQYFGPGTRLTVL.

This clonotype was counted only a few times. The V gene is TRBV28, the J gene TRBJ1-4, with D tentatively TRBD1 (5 bases). Trimming took off 7 bases at V and 3 bases at J, with 12 bases between the two ends. This CDR3 is built from 14 residues. The V gene's germline CDR1 is MDHEN and CDR2 SYDVKM. The CDR3 region has the DNA TGTGCCAGCAACTCTCTAGGGGCTAATGAAAAACTGTTTTTT. Its protein is CASNSLGANEKLFF.

This clonotype was seen repeatedly, ten times or more. J is TRBJ2-7 and V is TRBV28; 9 nucleotides agree with TRBD2. J was trimmed by 5 bases and V by 10 bases; bases with no gene match: 9. Germline V gene sequence: CDR1 MDHEN, CDR2 SYDVKM. The CDR3 totals 13 residues. The CDR3 DNA reads TGTGCCATCACTACTGCGGGAGGGGACGAGCAGTACTTC. Translation gives CAITTAGGDEQYF.

The genes are TRBV30 and TRBJ2-3; 7 nucleotides agree with TRBD2. The length of the CDR3 is 12 residues. Unmatched junction bases numbered 3, after V lost 5 bases and J lost 4 bases. From germline, CDR1 is GTSNPN and CDR2 SVGIG (reference sequence). CDR3 in DNA: TGTGCCTGGGGCGGGAGACCAGATACGCAGTATTTT. It specifies CAWGGRPDTQYF.

The sample holds many counts of this clonotype. DNA of the CDR3: TGTGCCAGCAGCCAAGTAGCGGGGGACACCGGGGAGCTGTTTTTT. Its protein product is CASSQVAGDTGELFF. The chain combines TRBV3-1 with TRBJ2-2, with 9 bases lining up with TRBD2. CDR3 size: 15 residues. Germline CDR1 LGHDT, CDR2 YNNKEL (reference sequence). V shed 1 base and J 3 bases; nucleotides not matched to a gene: 0.

This clonotype was observed at least ten times. V is TRBV28 and J is TRBJ1-1, with TRBD1 matching over 10 bases. With V trimmed by 6 bases and J by 4 bases, 14 bases remained unmatched. The CDR3 spans 17 residues. CDR1 and CDR2 (germline): MDHEN, SYDVKM. The CDR3 bases are TGTGCCAGCAGCCGAGCGGGACAGGGGATGCGTTCCACTGAAGCTTTCTTT. Encoded protein: CASSRAGQGMRSTEAFF. Together with reference TRBV28 and TRBJ1-1, the CDR3 gives the full variable domain: DVKVTQSSRYLVKRTGEKVFLECVQDMDHENMFWYRQDPGLGLRLIYFSYDVKMKEKGDIPEGYSVSREKKERFSLILESASTNQTSMYLCASSRAGQGMRSTEAFFGQGTRLTVV.

This clonotype was detected a few times. The rearrangement uses TRBV2 and TRBJ2-3, with D uncertain. In germline, CDR1 is SNHLY, CDR2 FYNNEI. CDR3 size: 13 residues. The V end was cut by 4 bases, the J end by 4 bases, with 9 bases between. The CDR3 DNA is TGTGCCAGCAGTGGGCGCGTCTCAGATACGCAGTATTTT. Residues: CASSGRVSDTQYF.

This clonotype was counted ten times or more. The chain is built from TRBV19 and TRBJ2-1; possible D gene TRBD2, 6 bases. Germline V lookup: CDR1 LNHDA, CDR2 SQIVND (reference sequence). The CDR3 sequence is 15 residues long. Between the trimmed V and J ends, which lost 4 bases and 6 bases, there was a span of 16 bases. The CDR3 loop reads CASSTFLRGGNEQFF. The CDR3 DNA reads as TGTGCCAGTAGTACCTTCCTTCGGGGAGGCAATGAGCAGTTCTTC.

V is TRBV7-2 and J is TRBJ2-3, with D maybe TRBD2 (5 bases). This CDR3 contains 16 residues. The germline V gene encodes CDR1 SGHTA and CDR2 FQGNSA. V dropped 4 bases and J dropped 1 base, with 15 bases sitting between them. Here the CDR3 DNA reads TGTGCCAGCAGCTCCGGCCGTCTAGCAGGCACAGATACGCAGTATTTT. Protein sequence: CASSSGRLAGTDTQYF.

This clonotype was observed many times. The chain carries TRBV20-1 and TRBJ2-5, with 11 bases aligning to TRBD2. Germline lookup yields CDR1 DFQATT and CDR2 SNEGSKA (reference sequence). This CDR3 contains 16 residues. V was pared by 5 bases and J by 6 bases, with 14 bases of the junction left unmatched. The CDR3 is CSASQGVAGGPQTQYF. CDR3 nucleotides: TGCAGTGCTTCCCAAGGAGTAGCGGGAGGGCCACAGACCCAGTACTTC.

This clonotype is termed medium-sized. This chain's CDR3 is CASSTVYEQYF. CDR3 in DNA: TGTGCCAGCAGCACTGTCTACGAGCAGTACTTC. The V call is TRBV25-1, the J call TRBJ2-7; the D is unclear. The germline V and J ends were trimmed by 6 bases and 3 bases, with 6 bases remaining between them. CDR3 length equals 11 residues. Germline V gives CDR1 MGHDK, CDR2 SYGVNS.

The sample holds many counts of this clonotype. This sequence joins TRBV5-1 and TRBJ2-5; the D is unclear. V lost 4 bases, J lost 1 base, and 14 bases lay in between. The CDR3 spans 15 residues. From germline, CDR1 is SGHRS and CDR2 YFSETQ. CDR3: CASSPRMTGQETQYF. The CDR3 nucleotides read TGCGCCAGCAGCCCACGAATGACGGGCCAAGAGACCCAGTACTTC.

This clonotype occurred many times. The CDR3 sequence: CATRRVTRSRYNEQFF. DNA for the CDR3: TGTGCCACCAGAAGGGTCACCAGATCTCGATACAATGAGCAGTTCTTC. This chain connects TRBV24-1 to TRBJ2-1; no firm D call. Trimming removed 7 bases from V and 4 bases from J, with 19 bases in between. The CDR3 extends over 16 amino acids. Germline lookup yields CDR1 KGHDR and CDR2 SFDVKD.